This T cell receptor (beta chain) originates from a study of beta chain features in type 1 diabetes (dated by TCRdb to 2016 to 2018). About the study as a whole: No differences in mean age, gender distribution, total cell number or subset yield were found between patients and healthy donors. Across all samples, fewer than 130 million sorted cells were examined, and cell number per subset correlated strongly with RNA yield. In the study, recently diagnosed type 1 diabetes patients and matched healthy donors were compared on the TCRB repertoires of their sorted circulating CD4+ T cell subsets. Regulatory and stem cell-like memory subsets were obtained from only 8 patients and about 8 healthy donors, while naive and central memory subsets were obtained from all 30 or so donors.

All of the isolated RNA was reverse transcribed with the High Capacity cDNA Reverse Transcription Kit, so expressed TCRB transcripts were sequenced. Deep immunoSEQ sequencing was performed on naive, central memory and regulatory T cell samples, with an average of roughly 3.3 million total reads per sample. Sorted cells were lysed in RLT buffer, and RNA was extracted using DNase-treated RNeasy Micro or Mini kits according to cell number. To prevent cross-contamination, every cell subset was processed on its own, while patient and healthy donor samples were processed together. Using the immunoSEQ multiplex PCR, TCRB sequences were amplified from cDNA into 87-bp fragments spanning the CDR3 region. Sequencing of the amplicons was performed on the Illumina HiSeq platform. The paper's processing steps were these. Synthetic template baselines were used to correct PCR bias computationally, reads within Hamming distance 2 were collapsed together, and singletons that could not be merged were discarded. Reads were aligned against IMGT so that V, D and J genes, CDR3 length and insertions or deletions at six rearrangement sites could be assigned. Clonotype counts were normalized to sorted cell number within each subset before computing true diversity and Gini coefficients with the tcR R package. The overlap coefficient, calculated on TCRB nucleotide sequences, was used to quantify repertoire sharing. Held by TCRdb, this immuneACCESS table contains in-frame sequences only and omits some clones. Under half of the omission traces to an unresolved V gene where checked; the cause of the rest is unknown. That table furnishes V, J and clone size, whereas the DNA furnished D and trimming. This sample lists about 290,000 clones; roughly 8% were detected once. The leading ten clones occupy more than 1% of the sample.

Beyond this particular receptor, the publication reports: A moderate but significant shortening of TCRB CDR3 length was observed in type 1 diabetes patients in all four CD4+ subsets. Shorter templates might have been favored by PCR, but patient and control samples were amplified and corrected together, so both groups would have been affected equally by any skew. Naive, central memory and regulatory TCRB repertoires appeared more similar among patients than among healthy donors. Only small numbers of individuals were included in the HLA sub-analyses, which left unresolved whether HLA type had any influence on TCRB rearrangement. At VDJ recombination sites, type 1 diabetes patients had fewer insertions and more deleted nucleotides, which implies abnormalities in thymic rearrangement. Because cDNA rather than genomic DNA was sequenced, highly expressing activated cells could have been over-represented, although no difference in activation and CD3 levels was found between groups.

From each donor, a single peripheral blood sample of about 100 mL on average was drawn into heparinised tubes. Naive, central memory, regulatory and stem cell-like memory CD4+ T cells were sorted on a BD FACSAria II using a panel including CD45RO, CCR7, CD25, CD127, CD95 and CD27. Purity was above 95% for every sorted population. PBMCs were isolated immediately by Lymphoprep density gradient centrifugation and stained directly without culture. So that batch effects would be minimized, each experiment stained and sorted samples in pairs, pairing one healthy donor with one patient. This clone was observed at least ten times. What antigen it recognizes has not been identified. No base qualities exist here, and no much larger clone lies one base off it. CDR1 and CDR2 were assigned from the germline V gene as ENHRY and SYGVKD. Including cysteine and phenylalanine, the CDR3 has 14 amino acids. The only DNA kept is the CDR3, 42 bases in frame from the first base. Compared with germline, V lacks 6 bases and J lacks 9 bases; bases without a gene match: 11.

Input material: central memory CD4+ T cells from blood. This TCR came from a woman younger than 35 in good health. The chain is made from TRBV10-3 and TRBJ2-1; the junction holds 7 bases that match TRBD1. The CDR3 loop reads CAISGVRGGGEQFF. The DNA sequence follows: TGTGCCATCAGCGGGGTGAGAGGGGGCGGTGAGCAGTTCTTC.